This T cell receptor (beta chain) was found in a study of blood T cell repertoires in COVID-19. Study overall: PBMCs, B-cell-depleted T cells, or T cells were the source of the cDNA or gDNA that made up the material.

V lost 1 base and J 11 bases, leaving 11 bases between the germline ends. Germline V CDR1 and CDR2: KGHDR, SFDVKD. CDR3 size: 13 residues. How the authors handled the data: From reference gene primer amplification, estimates of nucleated cell counts were derived. Repertoires were generated with immunoSEQ multiplex PCR, while TCRdb's copy carries only in-frame clones and drops some. Clone size and the V and J calls come from that table; the DNA yielded D and trimming. The table has 250,000 to 400,000 clones, about 91% seen once; the top ten hold approximately 1.6%. Sequencing was done on a sample of peripheral blood. The receptor was derived from a woman aged 25 to 45 with COVID-19, enrolled during active disease. The chain is built from TRBV24-1 and TRBJ2-1; D unresolved. The CDR3 DNA reads as TGTGCCACCAGTGATTTTGAGGCGGAAAAGCAGTTCTTC. This sequence encodes CATSDFEAEKQFF.